This note documents a single T cell receptor beta chain sequence. Its antigen is undetermined. Expressed TCRB transcripts were sequenced after all isolated RNA was converted to cDNA. This table comes from immunoSEQ multiplex PCR, and its TCRdb copy is limited to in-frame clones, with some not included. The sample consists of 120,000 to 150,000 clones, about 10% of them appearing once. This sample was included in a study of beta chain features in type 1 diabetes. Study-level results: Equally in patients and controls, PCR might preferentially amplify shorter templates.

From germline, CDR1 is SSHAT and CDR2 FNYEAQ (reference sequence). V dropped 2 bases and J dropped 5 bases, with 9 bases sitting between them. This CDR3 spans 13 amino acids. Material for sequencing was naive CD4+ T cells from blood. This chain joins TRBV7-7 and TRBJ2-5; D perhaps matches TRBD1 (5 bases). This clonotype was obtained from a man between 18 and 29 years old in good health. The DNA for the CDR3 is TGTGCCAGCAGCTTACTCAGGGCTGAGACCCAGTACTTC. It specifies CASSLLRAETQYF.